This T cell receptor (beta chain) came from a study of shared clonotypes between healthy human individuals. Study-level points and caveats: Roughly 5% of naive CD4 clonotypes were common to several donors.

Germline values: CDR1 MDHEN, CDR2 SYDVKM. Between the trimmed V and J ends, which lost 3 bases and 5 bases, there was a span of 7 bases. The CDR3 covers 13 residues. A remark on this clone: The antigen is undetermined.

Original processing notes: Junction-only immunoSEQ data arrived without quality scores, meaning filtering differed. The repertoire was sequenced with immunoSEQ multiplex PCR; TCRdb's copy has only in-frame clones and lacks some. V and J calls and clone size follow that table, whereas D and trimming were derived from the DNA. In the table there are hundreds of thousands of clones, roughly 97% of which are singletons. The chain recombines TRBV28 with TRBJ1-4; no firm D call. The sequenced sample consisted of naive CD4+ T cells sorted from blood. The subset is: CD45RA+ positively selected. The TCR was taken from a woman in her 30s in good health. The CDR3 spells CASSFVYNEKLFF. CDR3 DNA: TGTGCCAGCAGTTTTGTTTACAATGAAAAACTGTTTTTT.